The entry below gives a single TCR beta chain sequence along with its context. This entry belongs to a study of blood T cell repertoires in COVID-19. At the level of the study: Specimens from acute and convalescent COVID-19 originated in the United States, Italy and Spain. From T cells, B-cell-depleted T cells, or PBMCs came the material, which was cDNA or gDNA.

Study processing details: The authors estimated nucleated cell counts from reference gene primer amplification. Clones were read by immunoSEQ multiplex PCR, and TCRdb kept only the in-frame ones, dropping some. V and J calls and clone size are copied from that table; D and trimming were computed from the DNA. The table lists a few hundred thousand clones, approximately 88% of them singletons. Deletions cut 3 bases from V and 2 bases from J, with 14 bases between. The CDR3 has 16 residues. Germline V gene lookup returns CDR1 SGHVS and CDR2 FQNEAQ. The sequence came from a man aged 40-50 years with acute or convalescent COVID-19. The rearrangement joins TRBV7-8 to TRBJ1-5; a possible D gene is TRBD1 (5 bases). The sequencing sample was made of peripheral blood. CDR3 residues: CASSFVRGRGNQPQHF. CDR3 DNA: TGTGCCAGCAGCTTTGTGCGGGGCCGTGGCAATCAGCCCCAGCATTTT.